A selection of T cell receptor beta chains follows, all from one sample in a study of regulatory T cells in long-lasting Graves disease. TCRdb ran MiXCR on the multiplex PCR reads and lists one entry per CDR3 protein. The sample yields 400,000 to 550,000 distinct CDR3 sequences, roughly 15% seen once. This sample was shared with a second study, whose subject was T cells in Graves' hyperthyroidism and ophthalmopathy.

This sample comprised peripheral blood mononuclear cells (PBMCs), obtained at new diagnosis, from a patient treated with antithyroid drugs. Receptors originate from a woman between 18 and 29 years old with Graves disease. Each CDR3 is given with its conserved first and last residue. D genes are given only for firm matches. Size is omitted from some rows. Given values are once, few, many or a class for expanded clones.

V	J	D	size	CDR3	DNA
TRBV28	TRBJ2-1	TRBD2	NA	CASRPTASGSYNEQFF	TGTGCCAGCAGACCGACAGCTAGCGGGTCCTACAATGAGCAGTTCTTC
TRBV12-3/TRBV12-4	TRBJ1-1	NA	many	CASSLEQVDGTEAFF	TGTGCCAGCAGTTTAGAACAGGTCGATGGCACTGAAGCTTTCTTT
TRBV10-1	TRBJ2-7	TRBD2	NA	CAGAEREYEQYF	TGCGCCGGGGCCGAGCGGGAGTACGAGCAGTACTTC
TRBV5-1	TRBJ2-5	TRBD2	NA	CASSLTSGSETQYF	TGCGCCAGCAGCTTGACTAGCGGGAGCGAGACCCAGTACTTC
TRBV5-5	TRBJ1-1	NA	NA	CASSLSWGAFF	TGTGCCAGCAGCTTGTCGTGGGGAGCTTTCTTT
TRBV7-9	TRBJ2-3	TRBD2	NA	CASSVVAGGSDTQYF	TGTGCCAGCAGCGTTGTAGCGGGAGGTTCAGATACGCAGTATTTT
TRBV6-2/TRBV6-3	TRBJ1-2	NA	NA	CASSSSSNYGYTF	TGTGCCAGCAGTTCTTCCTCTAACTATGGCTACACCTTC
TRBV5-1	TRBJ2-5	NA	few	CASSLETSQETQYF	TGCGCCAGCAGCTTGGAGACTAGTCAAGAGACCCAGTACTTC
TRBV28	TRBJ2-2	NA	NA	CASMGYGRGWSGELFF	TGTGCCAGCATGGGTTACGGGAGAGGGTGGTCCGGGGAGCTGTTTTTT
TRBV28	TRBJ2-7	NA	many	CASSLTSTYEQYF	TGTGCCAGCAGTCTGACCTCAACCTACGAGCAGTACTTC
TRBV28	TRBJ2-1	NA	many	CASSRPDLYNEQFF	TGTGCCAGCAGTCGGCCCGACCTATACAATGAGCAGTTCTTC
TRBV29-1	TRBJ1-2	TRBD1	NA	CSVETGQIYGYTF	TGCAGCGTTGAAACGGGACAGATCTATGGCTACACCTTC
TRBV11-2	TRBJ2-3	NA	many	CASSLGPFSQYF	TGTGCCAGCAGTCTCGGTCCGTTCTCGCAGTATTTT
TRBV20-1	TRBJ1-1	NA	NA	CSARIRSTEAFF	TGCAGTGCCAGAATCCGGAGCACTGAAGCTTTCTTT
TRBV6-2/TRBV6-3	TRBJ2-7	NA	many	CASSYPNSYEQYF	TGTGCCAGCAGTTATCCCAACTCCTACGAGCAGTACTTC
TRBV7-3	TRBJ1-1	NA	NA	CASKGGPMNTEAFF	TGTGCCAGCAAGGGGGGGCCCATGAACACTGAAGCTTTCTTT
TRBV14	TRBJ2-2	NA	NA	CASSQAFPGELFF	TGTGCCAGCAGCCAAGCTTTTCCCGGGGAGCTGTTTTTT